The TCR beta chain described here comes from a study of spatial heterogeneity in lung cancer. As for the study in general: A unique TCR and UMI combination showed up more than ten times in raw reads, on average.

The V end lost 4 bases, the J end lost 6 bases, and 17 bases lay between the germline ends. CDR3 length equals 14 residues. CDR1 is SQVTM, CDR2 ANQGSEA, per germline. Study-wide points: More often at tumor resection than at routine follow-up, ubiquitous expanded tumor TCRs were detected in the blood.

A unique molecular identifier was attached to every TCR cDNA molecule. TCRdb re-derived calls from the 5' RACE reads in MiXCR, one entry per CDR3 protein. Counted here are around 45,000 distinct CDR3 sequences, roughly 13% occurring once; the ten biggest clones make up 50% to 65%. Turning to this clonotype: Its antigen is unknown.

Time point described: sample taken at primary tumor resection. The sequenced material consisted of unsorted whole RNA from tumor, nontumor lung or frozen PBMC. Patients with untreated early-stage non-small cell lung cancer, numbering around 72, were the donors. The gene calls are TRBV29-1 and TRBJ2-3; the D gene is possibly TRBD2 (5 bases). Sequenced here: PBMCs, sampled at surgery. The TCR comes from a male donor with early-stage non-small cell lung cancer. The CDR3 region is CSVGRLAIVDTQYF. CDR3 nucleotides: TGCAGCGTTGGACGGCTAGCAATCGTTGATACGCAGTATTTT.